This entry describes one T cell receptor beta chain. As yet, its antigen is unknown. The table came from immunoSEQ multiplex PCR; TCRdb's copy has only in-frame clones and leaves some out. Of fewer than 55,000 clones in the sample, 80% to 90% were seen once. Germline V CDR1 and CDR2: SGHAT, FQNNGV. Between the trimmed V and J ends, which lost 1 base and 2 bases, there was a span of 12 bases. CDR3 size: 15 residues. This record belongs to a study of OX40 agonist ivuxolimab in advanced cancers. Study background: The patients' treatment was ivuxolimab, an agonistic anti-OX40 (CD134) antibody.

Study-level results: Still undetermined is the antigen specificity of the expanded peripheral T cells. Both CD4+ and CD8+ T cell populations in blood had undergone clonal expansion by week 6 at 0.1 to 3.0 mg/kg. Nonresponders, in some cases, also had low normalized T-cell clonal expansion.

The sequence came from an adult with an advanced solid tumor such as melanoma, head and neck, liver or kidney cancer. Sequences were derived from CD4+ or CD8+ T cells sorted from blood, sampled in a trial of the OX40 agonist ivuxolimab. This sequence joins TRBV11-2 and TRBJ2-7; a weak D match, TRBD2 (5 bases). The CDR3 is CASSLVPLTTYEQYF. The CDR3 DNA follows: TGTGCCAGCAGCTTAGTCCCCCTGACTACCTACGAGCAGTACTTC.